This TCR beta chain was sequenced during a study of blood T cell repertoires in COVID-19. The germline gives CDR1 LGHNT, CDR2 FRNRAP. V was shortened by 7 bases and J by 7 bases, with 17 bases between the two germline ends. The CDR3 covers 14 residues. Per the original data handling: Scientists estimated how many nucleated cells there were by amplifying reference gene primers. Produced via immunoSEQ multiplex PCR; TCRdb's table is partial and in-frame only. The V and J calls and the clone size are those of that table, but D and trimming were determined from the DNA. This sample has about 200,000 clones; about 86% occur once, and the top ten carry roughly 2%.

The sequencing input was peripheral blood. The sequence derives from a woman aged 45-65 years with acute or convalescent COVID-19. V is TRBV12-5 and J is TRBJ1-5, with D possibly TRBD1 on 6 matching bases. CDR3 sequence: CASALDGGHQPQHF. For the CDR3, the DNA is TGTGCTAGTGCCCTGGACGGGGGGCACCAGCCCCAGCATTTT.